Below, 9 T cell receptor beta chains from the same sample are listed, as sequenced in a study of vaccination and CD4 T cells after COVID-19. The Oncomine TCR Beta short-read assay sequenced DNA from cultured CD4+ T cells. MiXCR, run by TCRdb on the PCR reads, gives a single entry per CDR3 protein. The sample shows approximately 17,000 distinct CDR3 sequences, about 60% of them seen only once. The antigens of these receptors remain unknown. Specified treatment: roughly 10-day PBMC culture with coronavirus spike peptide pools or control peptides (ViraFEST assay). The specimen sequenced was CD4+ T cells from blood, cultured in vitro. Every receptor here comes from a human donor who had recovered from COVID-19.

The table lists this clonotype with a few counts. The rearrangement links TRBV24-1 to TRBJ2-2; the match to TRBD2 covers 8 bases. CDR3 size: 15 residues. With V trimmed by 3 bases and J by 7 bases, 6 bases remained unmatched. Germline-derived CDR1 and CDR2 are KGHDR and SFDVKD. CDR3 DNA sequence: TGTGCCACCAGTGATGCCGGGACTAGGGTCGGGGAGCTGTTTTTT. Translated, it gives CATSDAGTRVGELFF.

The chain has TRBV7-2 and TRBJ2-5, with D unresolved. CDR1 and CDR2 (germline): SGHTA, FQGNSA. V gave up 5 bases and J gave up 0 bases, with 4 bases separating them. The CDR3 totals 12 residues. For the CDR3, the DNA is TGTGCCAGCAGCAGGTACCAAGAGACCCAGTACTTC. This translates into CASSRYQETQYF. Full variable domain (outside the CDR3, taken from reference TRBV7-2 and TRBJ2-5): GAGVSQSPSNKVTEKGKDVELRCDPISGHTALYWYRQSLGQGLEFLIYFQGNSAPDKSGLPSDRFSAERTGGSVSTLTIQRTQQEDSAVYLCASSRYQETQYFGPGTRLLVL.

This clonotype was found a few times. The V gene is TRBV7-9, the J gene TRBJ1-1, with TRBD1 identical over 7 bases. The V gene's germline CDR1 is SEHNR and CDR2 FQNEAQ (reference sequence). The CDR3 loop spans 15 amino acids. The V and J ends lost 2 bases and 3 bases, in that order; junction bases with no gene match: 6. The CDR3 reads CASSLRGGGYTEAFF. The CDR3 DNA reads TGTGCCAGCAGCTTAAGAGGGGGCGGATACACTGAAGCTTTCTTT.

The chain couples TRBV24-1 to TRBJ2-5; 7 bases map to TRBD2. V gave up 5 bases and J gave up 2 bases; unmatched junction bases: 7. Germline CDR1 and CDR2: KGHDR and SFDVKD. The CDR3 has 15 amino acids. CDR3 protein: CATSVPSSGQETQYF. The CDR3 nucleotides read TGTGCCACCAGTGTACCGAGTAGCGGGCAAGAGACCCAGTACTTC.

The chain is built from TRBV6-2 or TRBV6-3 and TRBJ1-1; TRBD1 is a possible D gene (6 bases). This CDR3 has 14 amino acids. V was trimmed by 0 bases and J by 5 bases, leaving 10 bases between them. CDR1 and CDR2 (germline): MNHEY, SVGEGT. The CDR3 DNA is TGTGCCAGCAGTTACTCGCAGGGGAGTACTGAAGCTTTCTTT. Translating it yields CASSYSQGSTEAFF.

This clonotype came up once. The rearrangement links TRBV7-9 to TRBJ1-2; 9 nucleotides line up with TRBD1. The CDR3 length is 17 residues. Germline V gene lookup returns CDR1 SEHNR and CDR2 FQNEAQ (reference sequence). J was trimmed by 3 bases and V by 1 base; bases with no gene match: 9. The CDR3 loop reads CASSLGDRVRRDYGYTF. The CDR3 DNA reads TGTGCCAGCAGCTTAGGGGACAGGGTTAGGAGGGACTATGGCTACACCTTC.

This clonotype was detected a few times. V gene TRBV12-3 or TRBV12-4 combines with J gene TRBJ2-4, with 7 bases aligning to TRBD1. Trimming at V came to 6 bases and at J to 3 bases, leaving 8 bases not matched to a gene. The length of the CDR3 is 15 residues. The CDR3 nucleotides read TGTGCCAGCAGCAAGACAGGGTTAGGCAAAAACATTCAGTACTTC. The encoded protein is CASSKTGLGKNIQYF.

The chain employs TRBV7-8 and TRBJ1-3; D possibly corresponds to TRBD1 (5 bases). This CDR3 has 15 residues. Trimming removed 5 bases from V and 0 bases from J, with 11 bases in between. Germline values: CDR1 SGHVS, CDR2 FQNEAQ. The CDR3 DNA sequence: TGTGCCAGCAGCCCACAGGTCCTCTCTGGAAACACCATATATTTT. Its protein is CASSPQVLSGNTIYF.

The chain combines TRBV7-3 with TRBJ2-5, with a tentative D call TRBD2 (6 bases). The CDR3 covers 15 residues. The germline V and J ends were trimmed by 5 bases and 4 bases, with 17 bases remaining between them. Germline CDR1 reads SGHTA; CDR2 reads FQGTGA. The CDR3 region is CASSLGRGTGETQYF. The CDR3, as DNA: TGTGCCAGCAGCCTGGGTCGGGGGACCGGAGAGACCCAGTACTTC.